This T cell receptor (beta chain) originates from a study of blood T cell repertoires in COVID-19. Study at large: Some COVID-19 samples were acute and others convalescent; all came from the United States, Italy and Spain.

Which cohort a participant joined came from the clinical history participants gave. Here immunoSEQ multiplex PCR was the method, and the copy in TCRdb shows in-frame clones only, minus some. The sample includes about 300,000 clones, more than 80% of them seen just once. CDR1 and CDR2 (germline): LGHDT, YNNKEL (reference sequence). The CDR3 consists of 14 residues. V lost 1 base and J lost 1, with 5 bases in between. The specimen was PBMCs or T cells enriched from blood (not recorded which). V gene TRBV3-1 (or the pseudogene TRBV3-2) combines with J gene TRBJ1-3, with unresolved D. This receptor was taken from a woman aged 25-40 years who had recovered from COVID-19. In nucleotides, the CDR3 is TGTGCCAGCAGCCAAGGCGTATCTGGAAACACCATATATTTT. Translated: CASSQGVSGNTIYF.